A single sample gave rise to the 13 T cell receptor beta chains below, sequenced in a study of regulatory T cells. Primers: 52 TRBV forward and 13 TRBJ reverse. Some clones are missing from TCRdb's copy, which holds only in-frame ones; the method was immunoSEQ multiplex PCR. The sample has about 20,000 clones; roughly 93% are singletons. Sequencing was carried out using CD8+ T cells sorted from blood. The receptors come from a child aged 2 to 9 with CD3G deficiency.

The chain recombines TRBV6-1 with TRBJ2-7; D call uncertain. Trimming shortened V by 6 bases and J by 1 base, and 7 bases separated the two germline ends. The germline V gene has CDR1 MNHNS and CDR2 SASEGT. The CDR3 sequence is 12 residues long. CDR3 in amino acids: CASSRLSYEQYF. The CDR3 DNA reads TGTGCCAGCAGCAGACTGTCCTACGAGCAGTACTTC.

V usage is TRBV12-5 and J usage is TRBJ2-3, with unresolved D. The CDR3 covers 16 residues. Deletions cut 5 bases from V and 3 bases from J, with 18 bases between. Germline CDR1 reads LGHNT; CDR2 reads FRNRAP. The CDR3 nucleotides read TGTGCTAGTGGTCACCCTGGCCCGTTGGGGACAGATACGCAGTATTTT. Encoded protein: CASGHPGPLGTDTQYF.

Written as DNA, the CDR3 is TGCGCCAGCAGCCCTGGGGGGGATAACACTGAAGCTTTCTTT. It is translated as CASSPGGDNTEAFF. The chain joins TRBV5-1 to TRBJ1-1; D possibly corresponds to TRBD1 (5 bases). Germline V lookup: CDR1 SGHRS, CDR2 YFSETQ. This CDR3 contains 14 residues. V was cut by 4 bases and J by 2 bases, with 12 bases left in between.

The CDR3 bases are TGTGCCAGCAGTTTGAAATCAGGGACTTGGGAGCAGTACTTC. Protein sequence: CASSLKSGTWEQYF. This chain joins TRBV28 and TRBJ2-5; possible D gene TRBD2, 6 bases. Germline V gene data show CDR1 as MDHEN and CDR2 as SYDVKM. V lost 3 bases and J lost 11, with 19 bases in between. The CDR3 is 14 amino acids.

This clone was seen a few times. The chain has TRBV28 and TRBJ2-7; the D gene is possibly TRBD2 (6 bases). Germline CDR1 and CDR2: MDHEN and SYDVKM. The CDR3 totals 14 residues. V was shortened by 9 bases and J by 5 bases, with 20 bases between the two germline ends. CDR3 amino acids: CASSRAGPSDEQYF. For the CDR3, the DNA is TGTGCCAGTTCAAGAGCGGGTCCCTCAGACGAGCAGTACTTC.

This sequence joins TRBV6-1 and TRBJ2-7, with D unclear. The CDR3 has 13 amino acids. The V and J ends lost 1 base and 0 bases respectively, with 4 bases between them. Germline CDR1 is MNHNS and CDR2 is SASEGT. The CDR3 sequence is CASSEDRSYEQYF. CDR3 sequence (DNA): TGTGCCAGCAGTGAAGACCGCTCCTACGAGCAGTACTTC.

This clone was detected only a few times. The chain uses TRBV28 and TRBJ2-5; D remains ambiguous. Trimming cost V 6 bases and J 3 bases, with 8 bases left between them. The CDR3 totals 12 residues. Germline loops: CDR1 MDHEN, CDR2 SYDVKM. The CDR3 DNA sequence: TGTGCCAGCAGCGGTCCAGAAGAGACCCAGTACTTC. Amino acids: CASSGPEETQYF. The variable domain in full, with the rest retrieved from reference TRBV28 and TRBJ2-5, is DVKVTQSSRYLVKRTGEKVFLECVQDMDHENMFWYRQDPGLGLRLIYFSYDVKMKEKGDIPEGYSVSREKKERFSLILESASTNQTSMYLCASSGPEETQYFGPGTRLLVL.

The chain uses TRBV28 and TRBJ2-7, with TRBD1 as a possible D gene (6 bases). V lost 6 bases, J lost 2 bases, and 14 bases lay in between. The CDR3 extends over 14 amino acids. Looked up from germline, CDR1 is MDHEN and CDR2 is SYDVKM. The CDR3: CASRSGTLTYEQYF. DNA of the CDR3: TGTGCCAGCAGATCCGGGACACTGACCTACGAGCAGTACTTC.

The chain links TRBV28 to TRBJ1-1; D is possibly TRBD1 (5 bases). V dropped 7 bases and J dropped 4 bases, with 16 bases sitting between them. Germline CDR1 is MDHEN and CDR2 is SYDVKM. The CDR3 spans 14 residues. The CDR3 is CASTLGGDATEAFF. The CDR3 DNA reads TGTGCCAGCACCCTCGGAGGGGATGCCACTGAAGCTTTCTTT.

This clone was counted a single time. The genes are TRBV6-1 and TRBJ2-7; 8 bases agree with TRBD2. Germline V gene lookup returns CDR1 MNHNS and CDR2 SASEGT. With 8 bases clipped from V and 2 bases from J, the junction kept 11 bases outside the gene matches. The CDR3 extends over 15 amino acids. The CDR3 bases are TGTGCCAGCTCCCGAGAGGGACTAGGTCCCTACGAGCAGTACTTC. Its protein product is CASSREGLGPYEQYF.

This chain links TRBV28 with TRBJ2-1; the match to TRBD1 covers 8 bases. Per germline, CDR1 MDHEN and CDR2 SYDVKM. The CDR3 totals 16 residues. Trimming cost V 6 bases and J 9 bases; bases outside gene matches: 16. CDR3 residues: CASSLGVGQGYGEQFF. The CDR3 DNA is TGTGCCAGCAGCTTAGGAGTCGGACAGGGTTACGGTGAGCAGTTCTTC.

DNA for the CDR3: TGTGCCAGCAGGCCCGGGGGAAAGGCTGAAGCTTTCTTT. This encodes CASRPGGKAEAFF. The V and J genes are TRBV6-1 and TRBJ1-1; the D gene is possibly TRBD1 (5 bases). Germline V CDR1 and CDR2: MNHNS, SASEGT. The germline V and J ends were trimmed by 6 bases and 6 bases, with 14 bases remaining between them. This CDR3 spans 13 amino acids.

The genes are TRBV7-9 and TRBJ2-7; D might be TRBD2 (5 bases). CDR3 length: 12 amino acids. V lost 6 bases to trimming and J lost 7 bases, with 13 bases between them. Germline V gives CDR1 SEHNR, CDR2 FQNEAQ (reference sequence). The CDR3 loop is CASSRTGVEQYF. The CDR3 DNA reads TGTGCCAGCAGTAGGACCGGGGTTGAGCAGTACTTC.